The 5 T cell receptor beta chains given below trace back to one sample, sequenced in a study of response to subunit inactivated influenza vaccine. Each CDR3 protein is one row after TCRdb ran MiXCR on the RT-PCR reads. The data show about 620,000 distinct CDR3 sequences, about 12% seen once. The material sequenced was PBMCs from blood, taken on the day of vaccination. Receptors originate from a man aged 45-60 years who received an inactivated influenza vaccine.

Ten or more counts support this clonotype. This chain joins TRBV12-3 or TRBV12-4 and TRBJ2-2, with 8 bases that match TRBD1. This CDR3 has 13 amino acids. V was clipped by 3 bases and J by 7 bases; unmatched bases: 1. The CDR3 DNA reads TGTGCCAGCAGTTTCGGACAGGGCGGGGAGCTGTTTTTT. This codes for CASSFGQGGELFF.

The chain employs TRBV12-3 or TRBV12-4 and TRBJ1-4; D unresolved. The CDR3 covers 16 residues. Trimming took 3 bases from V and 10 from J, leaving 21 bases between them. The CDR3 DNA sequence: TGTGCCAGCAGTTTTATCGGGGATTCGTCTATTCGAAAACTGTTTTTT. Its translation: CASSFIGDSSIRKLFF.

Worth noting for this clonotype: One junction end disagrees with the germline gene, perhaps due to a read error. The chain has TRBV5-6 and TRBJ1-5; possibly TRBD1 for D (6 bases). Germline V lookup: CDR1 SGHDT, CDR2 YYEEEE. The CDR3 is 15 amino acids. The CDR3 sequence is CASSLGQALNRPQHF. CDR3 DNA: TGTGCCAGCAGCTTGGGACAGGCACTCAATCGGCCCCAGCATTTT.

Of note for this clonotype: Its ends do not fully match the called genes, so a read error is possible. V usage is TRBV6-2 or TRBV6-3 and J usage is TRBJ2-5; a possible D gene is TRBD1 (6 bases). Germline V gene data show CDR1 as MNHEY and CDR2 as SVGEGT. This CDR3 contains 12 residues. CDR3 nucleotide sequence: TGTGCCAGCAGCCAGATTTCGGACAGTATAAACTTC. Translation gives CASSQISDSINF.

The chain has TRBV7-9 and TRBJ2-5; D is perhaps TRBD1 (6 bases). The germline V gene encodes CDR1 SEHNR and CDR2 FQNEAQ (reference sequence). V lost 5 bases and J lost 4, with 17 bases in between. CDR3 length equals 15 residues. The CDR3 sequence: CASSLTLRGSETQYF. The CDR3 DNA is TGTGCCAGCAGCCTCACGTTAAGGGGGTCAGAGACCCAGTACTTC.